This T cell receptor (beta chain) was documented in a study of CD4 T cells in relation to SARS-CoV-2 and coronaviruses. Study-wide results and caveats: The assay detects memory recall responses, not culture-primed primary responses. The cross-reactivity analysis covered only spike protein, not other viral proteins.

CDR1 is SGDLS, CDR2 YYNGEE, per germline. This CDR3 is 14 amino acids long. The junction had 4 bases not matched to a gene; V was cut back by 4 bases and J by 3 bases. Repertoires were generated with immunoSEQ multiplex PCR, while TCRdb's copy carries only in-frame clones and drops some. The sample includes tens of thousands of clones, roughly 88% of them seen just once. Notes on this clone: As yet, its antigen is unknown.

V gene TRBV9 combines with J gene TRBJ1-2, with 9 bases matching TRBD1. The sequence was obtained from an adult with COVID-19. Sequencing was done on a sample of memory CD4+ T cells from PBMCs. The CDR3 region is CASSPRTGDYGYTF. The DNA for the CDR3 is TGTGCCAGCAGCCCACGGACAGGGGACTATGGCTACACCTTC. Complete variable domain (other parts from reference TRBV9 and TRBJ1-2): DSGVTQTPKHLITATGQRVTLRCSPRSGDLSVYWYQQSLDQGLQFLIQYYNGEERAKGNILERFSAQQFPDLHSELNLSSLELGDSALYFCASSPRTGDYGYTFGSGTRLTVV.